The next 10 T cell receptor beta chains were all read from a single sample in a study of PD-1 blockade in mismatch repair-deficient tumors. Sequencing used immunoSEQ multiplex PCR; TCRdb keeps in-frame clones, though not all of them. In the table there are about 100,000 clones, over 75% of which are singletons. The input for sequencing was peripheral blood, taken 30 to 36 weeks after starting pembrolizumab. The origin of the receptors is an adult with mismatch repair-deficient cancer.

The rearrangement joins TRBV6-6 to TRBJ2-7; D is possibly TRBD1 (5 bases). Germline CDR1 is MNHNY and CDR2 is SVGAGI (reference sequence). The germline V and J ends were trimmed by 6 bases and 2 bases, with 17 bases remaining between them. The CDR3 covers 15 residues. CDR3 sequence reads: CASSPVGPTPYEQYF. The DNA of the CDR3 is TGTGCCAGCAGCCCCGTGGGGCCTACCCCCTACGAGCAGTACTTC.

Written as DNA, the CDR3 is TGTGCCAGCAGCTATGAATCACAGGGCTCTGGAAACACCATATATTTT. Its translation is CASSYESQGSGNTIYF. The V gene is TRBV9, the J gene TRBJ1-3; possible D gene TRBD1, 6 bases. Germline V gene data show CDR1 as SGDLS and CDR2 as YYNGEE. V dropped 4 bases and J dropped 0 bases, with 14 bases sitting between them. The CDR3 is 16 residues long.

This rearrangement joins TRBV15 to TRBJ2-7; D perhaps matches TRBD2 (6 bases). The V end was cut by 1 base, the J end by 0 bases, with 13 bases between. The CDR3 length is 16 residues. Germline V gene data show CDR1 as LNHNV and CDR2 as YYDKDF (reference sequence). CDR3 region: CATSRGSGASSYEQYF. As DNA, the CDR3 is TGTGCCACCAGCAGAGGTAGCGGTGCGAGCTCCTACGAGCAGTACTTC. The variable domain in full, with the rest retrieved from reference TRBV15 and TRBJ2-7, is DAMVIQNPRYQVTQFGKPVTLSCSQTLNHNVMYWYQQKSSQAPKLLFHYYDKDFNNEADTPDNFQSRRPNTSFCFLDIRSPGLGDTAMYLCATSRGSGASSYEQYFGPGTRLTVT.

J is TRBJ1-5 and V is TRBV10-2, with TRBD1 as a possible D gene (6 bases). CDR1 and CDR2 from the germline V gene are WSHSY and SAAADI. This CDR3 region has 13 residues. V shed 7 bases and J shed 8 bases, with 15 bases lying between them. The CDR3 coding sequence is TGCGCCAGCACGGTGAGGGGGAAGGAGCCCCAGCATTTT. Residues: CASTVRGKEPQHF.

This clone was observed a single time. In nucleotides, the CDR3 is TGTGCCAGCAGCTTAGCGCTGAGACTACTAAAGAATGAGCAGTTCTTC. Its translation: CASSLALRLLKNEQFF. The rearrangement uses TRBV7-8 and TRBJ2-1, with D perhaps TRBD2 (5 bases). This CDR3 comprises 16 residues. The germline V gene encodes CDR1 SGHVS and CDR2 FQNEAQ. V was shortened by 0 bases and J by 7 bases, with 16 bases between the two germline ends.

J is TRBJ2-7 and V is TRBV5-1; 7 nucleotides align to TRBD1. The CDR3 length is 14 residues. Germline V gives CDR1 SGHRS, CDR2 YFSETQ. V lost 3 bases, J lost 5 bases, and 8 bases stayed unmatched. The CDR3 nucleotides read TGCGCCAGCAGCTCCGGGACAGAGAGAAACGAGCAGTACTTC. This translates into CASSSGTERNEQYF.

The chain has TRBV6-5 and TRBJ1-1; 7 nucleotides match TRBD1. Germline loops: CDR1 MNHEY, CDR2 SVGAGI. This CDR3 comprises 14 residues. V trimming: 6 bases; J trimming: 1 base; junction bases outside the gene matches: 5. The CDR3 loop is CASRRDRANTEAFF. The CDR3 bases are TGTGCCAGCAGACGGGACAGAGCGAACACTGAAGCTTTCTTT.

V usage is TRBV5-1 and J usage is TRBJ2-5, with unresolved D. Germline V gene data show CDR1 as SGHRS and CDR2 as YFSETQ. The CDR3 runs 12 residues. Trimming took 0 bases from V and 1 from J, leaving 1 base between them. This CDR3 reads CASSLVQETQYF. The CDR3 DNA reads as TGCGCCAGCAGCTTGGTCCAAGAGACCCAGTACTTC.

This chain links TRBV9 with TRBJ2-5, with 8 bases fitting TRBD1. Germline values: CDR1 SGDLS, CDR2 YYNGEE. V gave up 5 bases and J gave up 5 bases; unmatched junction bases: 8. CDR3 size: 14 residues. In nucleotides, the CDR3 is TGTGCCAGCAGTAAGACGGACAGGGTTGAGACCCAGTACTTC. This gives the protein CASSKTDRVETQYF.

This chain links TRBV30 with TRBJ1-1; D may be TRBD1 (6 bases). Germline V gene lookup returns CDR1 GTSNPN and CDR2 SVGIG (reference sequence). The CDR3 is made up of 12 amino acids. V was pared by 4 bases and J by 4 bases, with 10 bases between. CDR3: CAWKGGFTEAFF. In DNA form, the CDR3 reads TGTGCCTGGAAGGGGGGATTCACTGAAGCTTTCTTT.